This entry features one TCR beta chain sequence. The time point was: baseline pretreatment blood. The treatment here: 15 Gy SBRT to primary tumor, nephrectomy 4 weeks later. This entry comes from a study of radiation and T cells in renal cell carcinoma. The CDR3 consists of 13 residues. Trimming cost V 7 bases and J 10 bases, with 17 bases left between them. Germline lookup yields CDR1 SGHTA and CDR2 FQGNSA. TCRdb keeps only in-frame clones here, not all; method: immunoSEQ multiplex PCR. Counted here are some 150,000 clones, approximately 82% occurring once; the ten biggest clones make up less than 25%.

This chain uses TRBV7-2 with TRBJ2-1; tentative D call: TRBD2 (6 bases). This receptor was obtained from a woman aged 45-65 years with renal cell carcinoma. Sequencing was performed on blood, taken from a patient whose treatment included radiotherapy and nephrectomy. The CDR3 region has the DNA TGTGCCAGCACCTTCACGGGAGTCGGCGAGCAGTTCTTC. This sequence encodes CASTFTGVGEQFF.